This entry lists 6 T cell receptor beta chains sequenced from one sample in a study of blood T cell repertoires in COVID-19. Sequencing was performed with immunoSEQ multiplex PCR; in TCRdb, only in-frame clones are kept and a portion is missing. The sample includes fewer than 120,000 clones, less than 75% of them seen just once. The sequenced sample consisted of peripheral blood. These receptors were collected from a woman in her sixties or seventies with acute or convalescent COVID-19.

The V call is TRBV28, the J call TRBJ1-5, with a tentative D call TRBD1 (5 bases). V lost 6 bases, J lost 3 bases, and 15 bases lay in between. This CDR3 is 15 amino acids long. Germline CDR1 reads MDHEN; CDR2 reads SYDVKM. The CDR3 DNA is TGTGCCAGCAGCCCCCTGGGGGGGGTCAATCAGCCCCAGCATTTT. The encoded protein is CASSPLGGVNQPQHF. The full variable domain, with the rest looked up from reference TRBV28 and TRBJ1-5, is DVKVTQSSRYLVKRTGEKVFLECVQDMDHENMFWYRQDPGLGLRLIYFSYDVKMKEKGDIPEGYSVSREKKERFSLILESASTNQTSMYLCASSPLGGVNQPQHFGDGTRLSIL.

Only one count was recorded for this clone. This sequence joins TRBV7-2 and TRBJ2-5; 12 bases are shared with TRBD1. The CDR3 is 18 residues long. Germline lookup yields CDR1 SGHTA and CDR2 FQGNSA. V lost 5 bases, J lost 6 bases, and 16 bases stayed unmatched. The CDR3 coding sequence is TGTGCCAGCAGCGTAAGGTGGGACAGGGGGCGCCATGAAAAGACCCAGTACTTC. Residues: CASSVRWDRGRHEKTQYF.

The genes are TRBV28 and TRBJ1-2; possibly TRBD1 for D (5 bases). The V end lost 2 bases, the J end lost 1 base, and 11 bases lay between the germline ends. Per the germline V gene, CDR1 is MDHEN and CDR2 is SYDVKM. The length of the CDR3 is 15 residues. The CDR3 is CASSLGFGGNYGYTF. As DNA, the CDR3 is TGTGCCAGCAGTTTAGGGTTCGGGGGTAACTATGGCTACACCTTC.

This clone turned up a few times. The J gene is TRBJ2-1, the V gene TRBV21-1; the DNA was not compared with TRBD1, the D call given in the table. TRBV21-1 is recorded as a pseudogene. The CDR3 spans 16 residues. The CDR3 nucleotides are TGTGCCAGCAGCGATCGGTGGACACCTTCCTACAATGAGCAGTTCTTC. Its protein product is CASSDRWTPSYNEQFF.

The chain recombines TRBV5-1 with TRBJ1-3; TRBD1 matches 10 bases. V was clipped by 3 bases and J by 2 bases; unmatched bases: 8. This CDR3 is 17 amino acids long. The germline V gene encodes CDR1 SGHRS and CDR2 YFSETQ. The CDR3 region is CASSSQTGGLAGNTIYF. CDR3 nucleotide sequence: TGCGCCAGCAGCTCCCAGACAGGGGGCCTAGCTGGAAACACCATATATTTT.

The genes are TRBV30 and TRBJ1-6; D is undetermined. Trimming left V 4 bases short and J 8 bases short, with 18 bases between. Germline values: CDR1 GTSNPN, CDR2 SVGIG (reference sequence). The CDR3 covers 15 residues. CDR3 amino acids: CAWMVRGSGDSPLHF. CDR3 DNA: TGTGCCTGGATGGTTCGAGGGTCTGGAGATTCACCCCTCCACTTT.